Below are 5 T cell receptor beta chains sequenced from a single sample in a study of OX40 agonist ivuxolimab in advanced cancers. The method was immunoSEQ multiplex PCR; TCRdb's version includes in-frame clones alone and lacks a portion of them. Among approximately 60,000 clones listed, over 75% were seen once. Material: CD4+ or CD8+ T cells sorted from blood, obtained in a trial of the OX40 agonist ivuxolimab. The receptors shown here come from an adult with an advanced solid tumor such as melanoma, head and neck, liver or kidney cancer.

The rearrangement uses TRBV29-1 and TRBJ2-3; D is perhaps TRBD2 (5 bases). Germline loops: CDR1 SQVTM, CDR2 ANQGSEA. V gave up 2 bases and J gave up 1 base, with 10 bases separating them. The CDR3 contains 14 residues. The CDR3 DNA sequence: TGCAGCGTTGAAAAAGGGCGGGGCACAGATACGCAGTATTTT. Residues: CSVEKGRGTDTQYF.

This clone turned up a few times. This chain joins TRBV29-1 and TRBJ1-1; a weak D match, TRBD1 (5 bases). The V end lost 6 bases, the J end lost 0 bases, and 11 bases lay between the germline ends. Germline V gene data show CDR1 as SQVTM and CDR2 as ANQGSEA. The CDR3 extends over 13 amino acids. Here the CDR3 DNA reads TGCAGCGTCCTCCGACAGATGAACACTGAAGCTTTCTTT. Protein product: CSVLRQMNTEAFF. The variable domain in full, completed from reference TRBV29-1 and TRBJ1-1, reads SAVISQKPSRDICQRGTSLTIQCQVDSQVTMMFWYRQQPGQSLTLIATANQGSEATYESGFVIDKFPISRPNLTFSTLTVSNMSPEDSSIYLCSVLRQMNTEAFFGQGTRLTVV.

The rearrangement uses TRBV7-9 and TRBJ1-2; D is unclear. Per germline, CDR1 SEHNR and CDR2 FQNEAQ (reference sequence). Trimming cost V 1 base and J 4 bases, with 10 bases left between them. The CDR3 runs to 14 residues. The CDR3 loop is CASSLEAGGYGYTF. Here the CDR3 DNA reads TGTGCCAGCAGCTTAGAGGCCGGCGGCTATGGCTACACCTTC. The entire variable domain, with the rest obtained from reference TRBV7-9 and TRBJ1-2, is as follows: DTGVSQNPRHKITKRGQNVTFRCDPISEHNRLYWYRQTLGQGPEFLTYFQNEAQLEKSRLLSDRFSAERPKGSFSTLEIQRTEQGDSAMYLCASSLEAGGYGYTFGSGTRLTVV.

This chain joins TRBV7-3 and TRBJ1-6, with TRBD1 as a possible D gene (5 bases). Germline CDR1 SGHTA, CDR2 FQGTGA. This CDR3 region has 14 residues. Trimming took 0 bases from V and 10 from J, leaving 10 bases between them. The chain's CDR3 is CASSLTDSRSPLHF. The CDR3 nucleotides read TGTGCCAGCAGCTTAACAGACAGTCGGTCACCCCTCCACTTT. The variable domain in full, with the rest retrieved from reference TRBV7-3 and TRBJ1-6, is GAGVSQTPSNKVTEKGKYVELRCDPISGHTALYWYRQSLGQGPEFLIYFQGTGAADDSGLPNDRFFAVRPEGSVSTLKIQRTERGDSAVYLCASSLTDSRSPLHFGNGTRLTVT.

The genes are TRBV5-5 and TRBJ1-4; D ambiguous. The CDR3 spans 14 residues. V lost 1 base to trimming and J lost 4 bases, with 8 bases between them. Germline-derived CDR1 and CDR2 are SGHKS and YYEKEE (reference sequence). This CDR3 reads CASSLQRGNEKLFF. The CDR3, as DNA: TGTGCCAGCAGCTTGCAACGGGGTAATGAAAAACTGTTTTTT.